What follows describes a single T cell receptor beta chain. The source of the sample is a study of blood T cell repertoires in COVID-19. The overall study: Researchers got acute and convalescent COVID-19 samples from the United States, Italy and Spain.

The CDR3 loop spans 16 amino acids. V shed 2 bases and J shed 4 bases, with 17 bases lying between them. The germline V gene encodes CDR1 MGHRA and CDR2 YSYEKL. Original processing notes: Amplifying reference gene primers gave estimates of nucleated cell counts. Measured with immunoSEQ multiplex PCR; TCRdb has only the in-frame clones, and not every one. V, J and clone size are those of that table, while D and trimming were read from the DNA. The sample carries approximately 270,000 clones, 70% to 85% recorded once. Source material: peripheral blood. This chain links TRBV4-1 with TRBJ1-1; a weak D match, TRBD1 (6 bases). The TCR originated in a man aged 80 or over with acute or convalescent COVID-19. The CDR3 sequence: CASSQIAGDLGTEAFF. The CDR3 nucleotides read TGCGCCAGCAGCCAAATAGCAGGGGATTTGGGCACTGAAGCTTTCTTT.